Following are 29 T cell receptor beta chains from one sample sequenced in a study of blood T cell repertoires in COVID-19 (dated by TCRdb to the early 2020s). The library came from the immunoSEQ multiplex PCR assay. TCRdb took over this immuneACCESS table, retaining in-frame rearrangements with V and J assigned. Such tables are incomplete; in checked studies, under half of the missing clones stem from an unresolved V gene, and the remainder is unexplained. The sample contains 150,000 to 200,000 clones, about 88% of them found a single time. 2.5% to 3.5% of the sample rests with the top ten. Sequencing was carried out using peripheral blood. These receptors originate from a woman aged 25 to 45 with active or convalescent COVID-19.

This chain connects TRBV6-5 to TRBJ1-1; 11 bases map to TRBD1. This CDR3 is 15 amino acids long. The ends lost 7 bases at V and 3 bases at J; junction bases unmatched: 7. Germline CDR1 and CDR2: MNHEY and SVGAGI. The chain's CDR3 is CASTWTGGSDTEAFF. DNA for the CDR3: TGTGCCAGCACGTGGACAGGGGGCTCCGACACTGAAGCTTTCTTT.

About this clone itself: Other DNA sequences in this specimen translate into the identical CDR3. CDR3 bases: TGTGCCAGCAGCTTGGTTGTAGCGGGGGGAAGCACAGATACGCAGTATTTT. Residues: CASSLVVAGGSTDTQYF. The chain recombines TRBV5-4 with TRBJ2-3, with 10 bases fitting TRBD2. Trimming cost V 0 bases and J 0 bases; bases outside gene matches: 4. The CDR3 length is 17 residues. Germline V gene sequence: CDR1 SGHNT, CDR2 YYREEE (reference sequence). Filled out from reference TRBV5-4 and TRBJ2-3, the complete variable domain reads ETGVTQSPTHLIKTRGQQVTLRCSSQSGHNTVSWYQQALGQGPQFIFQYYREEENGRGNFPPRFSGLQFPNYSSELNVNALELDDSALYLCASSLVVAGGSTDTQYFGPGTRLTVL.

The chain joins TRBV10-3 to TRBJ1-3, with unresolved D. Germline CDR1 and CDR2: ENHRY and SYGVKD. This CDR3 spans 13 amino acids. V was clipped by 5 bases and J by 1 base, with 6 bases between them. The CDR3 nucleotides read TGTGCCATCAGTTACGAGTCTGGAAACACCATATATTTT. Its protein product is CAISYESGNTIYF.

Written as DNA, the CDR3 is TGCGCCAGCAGCCAAGGTGATCGGGGATCCTACACCTTC. Amino acid sequence: CASSQGDRGSYTF. This chain links TRBV4-1 with TRBJ1-2; the D is unclear. CDR3 size: 13 residues. V shed 1 base and J shed 10 bases, with 13 bases lying between them. From germline, CDR1 is MGHRA and CDR2 YSYEKL.

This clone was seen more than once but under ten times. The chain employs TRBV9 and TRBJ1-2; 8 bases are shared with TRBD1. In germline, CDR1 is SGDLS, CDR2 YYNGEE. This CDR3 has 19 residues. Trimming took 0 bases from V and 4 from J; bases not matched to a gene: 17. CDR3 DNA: TGTGCCAGCAGCGTAGGGGGAGGGACAGGCTACCATTCCCCCTATGGCTACACCTTC. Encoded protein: CASSVGGGTGYHSPYGYTF.

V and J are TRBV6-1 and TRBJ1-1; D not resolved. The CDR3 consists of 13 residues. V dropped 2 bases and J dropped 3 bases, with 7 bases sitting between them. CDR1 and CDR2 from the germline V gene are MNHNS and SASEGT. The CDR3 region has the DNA TGTGCCAGCAGTGAACTTCTCCACACTGAAGCTTTCTTT. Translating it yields CASSELLHTEAFF.

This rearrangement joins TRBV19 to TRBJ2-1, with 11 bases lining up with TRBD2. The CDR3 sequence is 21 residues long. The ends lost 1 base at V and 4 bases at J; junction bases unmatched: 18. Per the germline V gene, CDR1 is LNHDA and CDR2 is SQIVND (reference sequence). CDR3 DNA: TGTGCCAGTAGTATAGCAGGGTTTATGCCTAGCGGGAGGCCCTTTTACAATGAGCAGTTCTTC. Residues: CASSIAGFMPSGRPFYNEQFF.

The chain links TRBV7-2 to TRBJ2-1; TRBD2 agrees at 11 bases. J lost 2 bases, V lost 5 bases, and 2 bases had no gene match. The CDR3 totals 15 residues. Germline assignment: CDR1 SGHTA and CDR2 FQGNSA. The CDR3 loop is CASSKLAGAYNEQFF. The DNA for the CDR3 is TGTGCCAGCAGCAAACTAGCGGGAGCCTACAATGAGCAGTTCTTC.

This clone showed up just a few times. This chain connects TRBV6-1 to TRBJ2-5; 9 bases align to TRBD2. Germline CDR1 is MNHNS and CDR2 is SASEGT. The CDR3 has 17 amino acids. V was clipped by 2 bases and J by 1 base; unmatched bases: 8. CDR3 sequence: CASSERGSGGLQETQYF. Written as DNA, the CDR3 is TGTGCCAGCAGTGAAAGGGGTAGCGGGGGCCTCCAAGAGACCCAGTACTTC.

The CDR3 region has the DNA TGTGCCAGTAGTATAGTAGGGGGTCAGTCCTACGAGCAGTACTTC. This sequence encodes CASSIVGGQSYEQYF. J is TRBJ2-7 and V is TRBV19, with a tentative D call TRBD1 (6 bases). The CDR3 has 15 residues. Germline CDR1 LNHDA, CDR2 SQIVND (reference sequence). V gave up 1 base and J gave up 1 base, with 11 bases separating them.

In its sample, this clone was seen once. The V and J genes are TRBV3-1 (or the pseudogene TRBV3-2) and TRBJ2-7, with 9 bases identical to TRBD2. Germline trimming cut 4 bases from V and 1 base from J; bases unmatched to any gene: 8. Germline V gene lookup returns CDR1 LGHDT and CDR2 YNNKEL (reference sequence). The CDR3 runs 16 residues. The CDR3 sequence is CASSPLRAGGSYEQYF. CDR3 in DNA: TGTGCCAGCAGCCCCCTACGGGCGGGGGGGTCCTACGAGCAGTACTTC.

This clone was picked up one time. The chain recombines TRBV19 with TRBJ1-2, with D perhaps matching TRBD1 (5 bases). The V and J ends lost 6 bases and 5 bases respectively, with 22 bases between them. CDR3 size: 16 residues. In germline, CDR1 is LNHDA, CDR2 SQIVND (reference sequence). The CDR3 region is CASRGGTPVGLYGYTF. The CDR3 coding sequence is TGTGCCAGTAGGGGAGGGACCCCTGTGGGTTTATATGGCTACACCTTC.

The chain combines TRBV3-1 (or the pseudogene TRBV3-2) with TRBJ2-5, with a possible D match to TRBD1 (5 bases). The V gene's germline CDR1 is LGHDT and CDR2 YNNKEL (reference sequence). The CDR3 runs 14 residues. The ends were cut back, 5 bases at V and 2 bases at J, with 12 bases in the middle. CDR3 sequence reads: CASSTDSAQETQYF. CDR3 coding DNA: TGTGCCAGCAGCACAGACAGTGCACAAGAGACCCAGTACTTC.

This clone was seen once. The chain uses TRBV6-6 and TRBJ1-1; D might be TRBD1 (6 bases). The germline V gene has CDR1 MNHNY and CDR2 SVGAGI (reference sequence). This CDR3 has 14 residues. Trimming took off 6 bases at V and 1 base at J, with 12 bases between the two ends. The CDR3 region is CASRRQERNTEAFF. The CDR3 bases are TGTGCCAGCAGAAGACAGGAGCGGAACACTGAAGCTTTCTTT.

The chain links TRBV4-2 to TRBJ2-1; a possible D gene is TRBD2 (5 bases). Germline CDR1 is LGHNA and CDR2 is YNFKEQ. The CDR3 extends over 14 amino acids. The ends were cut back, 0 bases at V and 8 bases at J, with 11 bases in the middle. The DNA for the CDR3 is TGTGCCAGCAGCCAAGAACCCGGAGGCGATGAGCAGTTCTTC. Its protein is CASSQEPGGDEQFF.

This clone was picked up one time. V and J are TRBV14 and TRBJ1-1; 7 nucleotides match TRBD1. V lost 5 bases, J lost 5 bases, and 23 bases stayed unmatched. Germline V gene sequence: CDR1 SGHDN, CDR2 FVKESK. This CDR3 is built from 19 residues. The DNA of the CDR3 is TGTGCCAGCAGCGAAAGGGGCTTCATCTACAGGGGCCGGGGGACTGAAGCTTTCTTT. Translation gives CASSERGFIYRGRGTEAFF. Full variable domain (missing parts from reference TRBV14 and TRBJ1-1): EAGVTQFPSHSVIEKGQTVTLRCDPISGHDNLYWYRRVMGKEIKFLLHFVKESKQDESGMPNNRFLAERTGGTYSTLKVQPAELEDSGVYFCASSERGFIYRGRGTEAFFGQGTRLTVV.

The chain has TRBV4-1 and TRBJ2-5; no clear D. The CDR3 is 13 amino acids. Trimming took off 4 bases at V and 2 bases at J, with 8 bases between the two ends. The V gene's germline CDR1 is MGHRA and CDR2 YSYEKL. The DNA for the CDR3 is TGCGCCAGCAGCCCCTTAATACAAGAGACCCAGTACTTC. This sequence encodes CASSPLIQETQYF.

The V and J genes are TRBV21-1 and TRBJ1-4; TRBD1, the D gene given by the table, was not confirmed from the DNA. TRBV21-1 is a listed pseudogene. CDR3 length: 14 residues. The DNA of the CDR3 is TGTGCCAGCAGCAACCACAGGGCTAATGAAAAACTGTTTTTT. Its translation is CASSNHRANEKLFF.

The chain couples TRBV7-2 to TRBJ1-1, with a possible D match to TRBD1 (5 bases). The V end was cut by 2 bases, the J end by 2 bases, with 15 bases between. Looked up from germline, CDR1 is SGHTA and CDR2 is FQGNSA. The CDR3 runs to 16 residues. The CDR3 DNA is TGTGCCAGCAGCTTATACGCCAGGGTGGACAACACTGAAGCTTTCTTT. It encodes CASSLYARVDNTEAFF. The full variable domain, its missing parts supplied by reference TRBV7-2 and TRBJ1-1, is GAGVSQSPSNKVTEKGKDVELRCDPISGHTALYWYRQSLGQGLEFLIYFQGNSAPDKSGLPSDRFSAERTGGSVSTLTIQRTQQEDSAVYLCASSLYARVDNTEAFFGQGTRLTVV.

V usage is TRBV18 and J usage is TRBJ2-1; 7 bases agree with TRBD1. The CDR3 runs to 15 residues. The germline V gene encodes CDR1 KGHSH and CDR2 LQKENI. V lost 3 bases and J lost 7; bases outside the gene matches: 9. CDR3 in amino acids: CASSPPGQRRNEQFF. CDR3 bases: TGTGCCAGCTCACCGCCGGGACAGAGGAGAAATGAGCAGTTCTTC.

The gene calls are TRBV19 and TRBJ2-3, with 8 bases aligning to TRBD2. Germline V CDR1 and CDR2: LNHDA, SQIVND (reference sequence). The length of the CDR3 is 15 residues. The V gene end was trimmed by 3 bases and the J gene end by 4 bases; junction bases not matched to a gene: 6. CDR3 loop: CASSIPGGLADTQYF. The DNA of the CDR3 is TGTGCCAGTAGTATTCCGGGGGGGCTTGCAGATACGCAGTATTTT.

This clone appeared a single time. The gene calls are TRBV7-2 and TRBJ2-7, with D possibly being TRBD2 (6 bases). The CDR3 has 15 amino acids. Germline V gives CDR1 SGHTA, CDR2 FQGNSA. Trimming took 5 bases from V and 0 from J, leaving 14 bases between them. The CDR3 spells CASSPYRTNSYEQYF. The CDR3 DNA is TGTGCCAGCAGCCCCTACCGGACTAACTCCTACGAGCAGTACTTC. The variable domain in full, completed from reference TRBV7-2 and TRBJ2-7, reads GAGVSQSPSNKVTEKGKDVELRCDPISGHTALYWYRQSLGQGLEFLIYFQGNSAPDKSGLPSDRFSAERTGGSVSTLTIQRTQQEDSAVYLCASSPYRTNSYEQYFGPGTRLTVT.

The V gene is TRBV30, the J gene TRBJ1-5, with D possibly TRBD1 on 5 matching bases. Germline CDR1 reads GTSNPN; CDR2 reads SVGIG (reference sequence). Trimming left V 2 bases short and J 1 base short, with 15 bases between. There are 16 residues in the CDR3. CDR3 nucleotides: TGTGCCTGGAGTCACGGGGGAGGTAGAAGCAATCAGCCCCAGCATTTT. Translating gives CAWSHGGGRSNQPQHF.

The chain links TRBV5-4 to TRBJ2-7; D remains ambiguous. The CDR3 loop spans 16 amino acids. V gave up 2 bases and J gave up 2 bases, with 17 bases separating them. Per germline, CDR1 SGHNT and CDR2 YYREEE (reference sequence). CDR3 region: CASSFVAVGLTYEQYF. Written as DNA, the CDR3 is TGTGCCAGCAGCTTTGTTGCCGTTGGCCTGACCTACGAGCAGTACTTC.

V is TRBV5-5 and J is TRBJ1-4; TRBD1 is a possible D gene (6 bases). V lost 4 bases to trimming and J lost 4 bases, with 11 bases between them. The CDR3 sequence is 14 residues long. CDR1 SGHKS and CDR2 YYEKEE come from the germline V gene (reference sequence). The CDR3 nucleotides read TGTGCCAGCAGCGGACAGCCCAGTAATGAAAAACTGTTTTTT. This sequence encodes CASSGQPSNEKLFF. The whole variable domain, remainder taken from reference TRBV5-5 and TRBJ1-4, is DAGVTQSPTHLIKTRGQQVTLRCSPISGHKSVSWYQQVLGQGPQFIFQYYEKEERGRGNFPDRFSARQFPNYSSELNVNALLLGDSALYLCASSGQPSNEKLFFGSGTQLSVL.

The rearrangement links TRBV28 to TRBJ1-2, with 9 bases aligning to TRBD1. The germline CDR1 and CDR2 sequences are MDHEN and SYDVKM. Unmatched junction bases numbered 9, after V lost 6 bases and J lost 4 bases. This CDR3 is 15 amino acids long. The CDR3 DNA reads TGTGCCAGCAGGTCGACAGGGGGATTTATCTATGGCTACACCTTC. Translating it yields CASRSTGGFIYGYTF.

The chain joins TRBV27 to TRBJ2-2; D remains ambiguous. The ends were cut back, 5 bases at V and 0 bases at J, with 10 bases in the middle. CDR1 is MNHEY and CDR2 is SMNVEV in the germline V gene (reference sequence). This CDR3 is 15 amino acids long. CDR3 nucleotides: TGTGCCAGCAGTATCCGAAGCTCGAACACCGGGGAGCTGTTTTTT. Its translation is CASSIRSSNTGELFF.

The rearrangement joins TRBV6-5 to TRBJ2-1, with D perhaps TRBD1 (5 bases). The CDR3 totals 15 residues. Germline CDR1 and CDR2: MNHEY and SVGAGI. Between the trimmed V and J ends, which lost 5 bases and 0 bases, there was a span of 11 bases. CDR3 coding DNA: TGTGCCAGCAGTAGGGGCTCGAGCTCCTACAATGAGCAGTTCTTC. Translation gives CASSRGSSSYNEQFF.

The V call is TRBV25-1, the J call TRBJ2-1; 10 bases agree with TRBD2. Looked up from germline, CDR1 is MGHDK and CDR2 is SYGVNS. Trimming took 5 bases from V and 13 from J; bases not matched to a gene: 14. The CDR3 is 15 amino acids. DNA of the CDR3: TGTGCCAGCAGTACCACTAAACCGACTAGCGGGCGCCAGTTCTTC. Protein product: CASSTTKPTSGRQFF.